The 19 T cell receptor beta chains below come from one sample, sequenced in a study of T cell responses to AZD1222 COVID-19 vaccine. Sequencing was performed with immunoSEQ multiplex PCR; in TCRdb, only in-frame clones are kept and a portion is missing. The sample has roughly 150,000 clones; about 90% are singletons. The starting material was peripheral blood, obtained on day 0 of AZD1222 vaccination. These TCRs come from an adult in good health.

This chain joins TRBV5-1 and TRBJ2-1; TRBD2 aligns across 15 bases. The CDR3 consists of 15 residues. CDR1 SGHRS and CDR2 YFSETQ come from the germline V gene. V trimming: 4 bases; J trimming: 6 bases; junction bases outside the gene matches: 2. Written as DNA, the CDR3 is TGCGCCAGCAGCCGGACTAGCGGGGGGGCCAATGAGCAGTTCTTC. Translation: CASSRTSGGANEQFF.

This rearrangement joins TRBV7-9 to TRBJ1-2; possible D gene TRBD1, 5 bases. V was cut by 3 bases and J by 3 bases, with 14 bases left in between. The CDR3 extends over 15 amino acids. Per germline, CDR1 SEHNR and CDR2 FQNEAQ (reference sequence). The DNA for the CDR3 is TGTGCCAGCAGCTTGGCCCGGGGACCGTACTATGGCTACACCTTC. Residues: CASSLARGPYYGYTF. The variable domain in full, with the rest retrieved from reference TRBV7-9 and TRBJ1-2, is DTGVSQNPRHKITKRGQNVTFRCDPISEHNRLYWYRQTLGQGPEFLTYFQNEAQLEKSRLLSDRFSAERPKGSFSTLEIQRTEQGDSAMYLCASSLARGPYYGYTFGSGTRLTVV.

This chain joins TRBV7-2 and TRBJ1-6; D unresolved. The V gene lost 2 bases and the J gene lost 0 bases, with 2 bases spanning the gap. CDR1 is SGHTA and CDR2 is FQGNSA in the germline V gene. The CDR3 has 14 residues. CDR3 loop: CASSLYSYNSPLHF. The CDR3 nucleotides read TGTGCCAGCAGCTTATACTCCTATAATTCACCCCTCCACTTT.

V gene TRBV6-5 combines with J gene TRBJ1-1, with unresolved D. This CDR3 is 13 amino acids long. V lost 0 bases and J lost 10, with 12 bases in between. The germline V gene has CDR1 MNHEY and CDR2 SVGAGI. Written as DNA, the CDR3 is TGTGCCAGCAGTTACTCGAGTGCCCCCCGAGCTTTCTTT. The encoded protein is CASSYSSAPRAFF.

The V gene is TRBV12-3 or TRBV12-4, the J gene TRBJ1-2; D not certain. Trimming pared 2 bases from V and 7 bases from J, leaving 11 bases between. The CDR3 extends over 13 amino acids. In nucleotides, the CDR3 is TGTGCCAGCAGTTTATTGATGAAGGGTGGCTACACCTTC. Protein: CASSLLMKGGYTF.

This clone was seen only once. The chain has TRBV27 and TRBJ1-2; 7 bases fit TRBD1. The germline CDR1 and CDR2 sequences are MNHEY and SMNVEV (reference sequence). The CDR3 is made up of 13 amino acids. J gave up 6 bases and V 5 bases, and 6 bases lay outside the gene matches. The DNA for the CDR3 is TGTGCCAGCAGTCCCTTGGACAGGAATGGCTACACCTTC. Translation: CASSPLDRNGYTF.

The chain links TRBV27 to TRBJ2-4; unclear D gene. This CDR3 spans 19 amino acids. The germline V gene has CDR1 MNHEY and CDR2 SMNVEV (reference sequence). Trimming removed 0 bases from V and 0 bases from J, with 18 bases in between. CDR3 in DNA: TGTGCCAGCAGTTTATCGTGGGCGGAGAAAAAAGGAGCCAAAAACATTCAGTACTTC. It translates to CASSLSWAEKKGAKNIQYF.

The sample holds one count of this clone. The chain employs TRBV11-2 and TRBJ2-7; D could derive from TRBD1 or TRBD2 (6 bases each). The CDR3 spans 15 residues. Germline values: CDR1 SGHAT, CDR2 FQNNGV. V shed 7 bases and J shed 2 bases, with 18 bases lying between them. In nucleotides, the CDR3 is TGTGCCAGCATCCGGGGGCAGGGATTAGCCTACGAGCAGTACTTC. Translating gives CASIRGQGLAYEQYF.

J is TRBJ1-5 and V is TRBV28; maybe TRBD1 (6 bases). Trimming stripped 1 base from V and 12 bases from J, with 28 bases between. The V gene's germline CDR1 is MDHEN and CDR2 SYDVKM. The CDR3 is 18 residues long. The CDR3 DNA reads TGTGCCAGCAGTTTATTGGGCGTTAGGGGGGGCAGGTCATCACGCCAGCATTTT. Translated: CASSLLGVRGGRSSRQHF.

V and J are TRBV3-1 (or the pseudogene TRBV3-2) and TRBJ2-7; D is undetermined. Trimming pared 4 bases from V and 2 bases from J, leaving 9 bases between. Germline-derived CDR1 and CDR2 are LGHDT and YNNKEL (reference sequence). There are 13 residues in the CDR3. The DNA of the CDR3 is TGTGCCAGCAGCCCCTCGAACGCCTACGAGCAGTACTTC. Translating it yields CASSPSNAYEQYF.

The CDR3 DNA reads TGTGCCAGCAGCTTTGTTGAGTCAATCCAAGAGACCCAGTACTTC. Its translation: CASSFVESIQETQYF. The V and J genes are TRBV5-6 and TRBJ2-5; D unclear. The germline CDR1 and CDR2 sequences are SGHDT and YYEEEE. V lost 2 bases and J 1 base, leaving 12 bases between the germline ends. The CDR3 runs 15 residues.

This clone was recorded a few times. The chain has TRBV11-2 and TRBJ2-7; D might be TRBD1 (6 bases). The germline V and J ends were trimmed by 6 bases and 3 bases, with 18 bases remaining between them. The CDR3 is 15 residues long. Germline CDR1 reads SGHAT; CDR2 reads FQNNGV. The CDR3 DNA is TGTGCCAGCAGACCTGGACAGTTCTTCAGCTACGAGCAGTACTTC. As protein: CASRPGQFFSYEQYF.

This chain connects TRBV5-4 to TRBJ1-6; 7 bases are shared with TRBD1. Germline CDR1 SGHNT, CDR2 YYREEE (reference sequence). This CDR3 region has 15 residues. V lost 4 bases and J lost 5; bases outside the gene matches: 6. The CDR3 nucleotides are TGTGCCAGCAGCCTTCGACAGGGAAATAATTCACCCCTCCACTTT. Its translation: CASSLRQGNNSPLHF.

In its sample, this clone was seen once. V gene TRBV12-5 combines with J gene TRBJ2-1, with 11 bases aligning to TRBD2. The V gene end was trimmed by 2 bases and the J gene end by 6 bases; junction bases not matched to a gene: 6. The germline V gene encodes CDR1 LGHNT and CDR2 FRNRAP. The length of the CDR3 is 16 residues. CDR3 sequence reads: CASGLSLAGVSNEQFF. CDR3 sequence (DNA): TGTGCTAGTGGTTTGTCACTAGCGGGAGTTAGCAATGAGCAGTTCTTC.

The chain is built from TRBV4-1 and TRBJ1-1; TRBD1 is a possible D gene (5 bases). In germline, CDR1 is MGHRA, CDR2 YSYEKL. This CDR3 has 14 amino acids. The germline V and J ends were trimmed by 3 bases and 7 bases, with 15 bases remaining between them. In nucleotides, the CDR3 is TGCGCCAGCAGCCACACAGGTACGACAGATGAAGCTTTCTTT. Residues: CASSHTGTTDEAFF.

The V call is TRBV7-2, the J call TRBJ2-1; D is undetermined. Germline V CDR1 and CDR2: SGHTA, FQGNSA. V shed 2 bases and J shed 0 bases, with 11 bases lying between them. CDR3 length: 16 amino acids. The CDR3 DNA is TGTGCCAGCAGCTTACTGGGATTCGGCTCCTACAATGAGCAGTTCTTC. Amino acid sequence: CASSLLGFGSYNEQFF.

This clone was observed a single time. The V and J genes are TRBV6-2 or TRBV6-3 and TRBJ1-5, with 9 bases fitting TRBD1. Germline V gene data show CDR1 as MNHEY and CDR2 as SVGEGT. This CDR3 is 17 amino acids long. V gave up 3 bases and J gave up 3 bases; unmatched junction bases: 9. Written as DNA, the CDR3 is TGTGCCAGCAGTTATATAAAGGACAGGGGTTTCAATCAGCCCCAGCATTTT. It translates to CASSYIKDRGFNQPQHF.

The gene calls are TRBV7-9 and TRBJ1-4; 8 nucleotides line up with TRBD1. J was trimmed by 8 bases and V by 5 bases; bases with no gene match: 10. Germline V CDR1 and CDR2: SEHNR, FQNEAQ (reference sequence). This CDR3 has 15 residues. The CDR3 bases are TGTGCCAGCAGCCCCTCGGACAGGGAAGGCGAAAAACTGTTTTTT. Translated: CASSPSDREGEKLFF.

This clone came up once. The V and J genes are TRBV5-1 and TRBJ2-1; 12 bases align to TRBD2. The CDR3 length is 17 residues. Germline V gives CDR1 SGHRS, CDR2 YFSETQ. V dropped 0 bases and J dropped 7; count of bases not matched to a gene: 8. CDR3 sequence reads: CASSLVPLAGGVNEQFF. The CDR3 DNA sequence: TGCGCCAGCAGCTTGGTGCCGCTAGCGGGAGGGGTGAATGAGCAGTTCTTC.